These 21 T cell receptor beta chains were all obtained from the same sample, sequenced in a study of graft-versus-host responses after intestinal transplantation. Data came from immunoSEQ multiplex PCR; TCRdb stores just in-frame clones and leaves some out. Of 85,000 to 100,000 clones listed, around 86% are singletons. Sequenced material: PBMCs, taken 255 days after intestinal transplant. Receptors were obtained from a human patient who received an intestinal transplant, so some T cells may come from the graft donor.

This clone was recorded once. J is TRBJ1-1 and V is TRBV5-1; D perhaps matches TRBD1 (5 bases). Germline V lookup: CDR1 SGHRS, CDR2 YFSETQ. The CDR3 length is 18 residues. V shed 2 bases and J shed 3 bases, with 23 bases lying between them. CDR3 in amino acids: CASSFIGGRVARDTEAFF. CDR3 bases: TGCGCCAGCAGCTTTATTGGAGGTCGGGTCGCCAGGGACACTGAAGCTTTCTTT.

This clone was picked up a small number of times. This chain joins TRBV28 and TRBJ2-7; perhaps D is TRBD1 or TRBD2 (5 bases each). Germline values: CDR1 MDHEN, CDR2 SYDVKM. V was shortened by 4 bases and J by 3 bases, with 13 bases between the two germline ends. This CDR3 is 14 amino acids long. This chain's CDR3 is CASSWPGSSYEQYF. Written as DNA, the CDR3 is TGTGCCAGCAGTTGGCCAGGGAGCAGCTACGAGCAGTACTTC.

The CDR3 here is CASSVGGGGPREDTQYF. In DNA form, the CDR3 reads TGTGCCAGCAGCGTAGGAGGGGGAGGGCCGAGGGAAGATACGCAGTATTTT. V gene TRBV9 combines with J gene TRBJ2-3, with a weak D call TRBD2 (7 bases). This CDR3 has 17 residues. Between the trimmed V and J ends, which lost 0 bases and 5 bases, there was a span of 19 bases. CDR1 SGDLS and CDR2 YYNGEE come from the germline V gene.

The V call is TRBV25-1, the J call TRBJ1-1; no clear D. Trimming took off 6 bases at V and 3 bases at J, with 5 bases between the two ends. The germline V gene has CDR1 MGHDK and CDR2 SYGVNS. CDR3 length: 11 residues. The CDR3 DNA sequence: TGTGCCAGCAGAGAAGACACTGAAGCTTTCTTT. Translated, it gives CASREDTEAFF.

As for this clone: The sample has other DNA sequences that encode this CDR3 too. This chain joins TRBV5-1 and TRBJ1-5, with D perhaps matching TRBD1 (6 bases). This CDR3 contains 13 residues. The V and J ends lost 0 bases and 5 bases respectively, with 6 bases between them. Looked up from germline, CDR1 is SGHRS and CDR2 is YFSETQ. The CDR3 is CASSLAGDQPQHF. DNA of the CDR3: TGCGCCAGCAGCTTGGCAGGGGATCAGCCCCAGCATTTT.

CDR3 nucleotides: TGTGCCAGCAGTTACTTAGTGCAGGGCAGGGGGGAGCTGTTTTTT. It is translated as CASSYLVQGRGELFF. This chain joins TRBV6-5 and TRBJ2-2; tentatively, D is TRBD1 (5 bases). CDR1 MNHEY and CDR2 SVGAGI come from the germline V gene. The V and J ends lost 1 base and 8 bases respectively, with 14 bases between them. This CDR3 contains 15 residues.

The DNA for the CDR3 is TGCGCCAGCAGCTTGGCAGCGCCCGGGGAGCTGTTTTTT. It translates to CASSLAAPGELFF. The genes are TRBV5-1 and TRBJ2-2; D is unclear. This CDR3 has 13 amino acids. The ends were cut back, 0 bases at V and 6 bases at J, with 6 bases in the middle. Germline V gives CDR1 SGHRS, CDR2 YFSETQ.

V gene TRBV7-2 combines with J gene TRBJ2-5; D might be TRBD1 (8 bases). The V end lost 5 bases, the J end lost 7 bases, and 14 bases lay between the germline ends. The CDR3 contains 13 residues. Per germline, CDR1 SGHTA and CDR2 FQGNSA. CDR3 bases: TGTGCCAGCAGCCTGGACAGGGAGGGGACCCAGTACTTC. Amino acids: CASSLDREGTQYF. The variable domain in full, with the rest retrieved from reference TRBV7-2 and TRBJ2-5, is GAGVSQSPSNKVTEKGKDVELRCDPISGHTALYWYRQSLGQGLEFLIYFQGNSAPDKSGLPSDRFSAERTGGSVSTLTIQRTQQEDSAVYLCASSLDREGTQYFGPGTRLLVL.

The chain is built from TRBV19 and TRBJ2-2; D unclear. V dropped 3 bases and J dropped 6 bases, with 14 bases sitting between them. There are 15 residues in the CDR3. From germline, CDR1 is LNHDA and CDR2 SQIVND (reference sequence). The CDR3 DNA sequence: TGTGCCAGTAGTATGCAGGCCGGTGTACCCGGGGAGCTGTTTTTT. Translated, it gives CASSMQAGVPGELFF.

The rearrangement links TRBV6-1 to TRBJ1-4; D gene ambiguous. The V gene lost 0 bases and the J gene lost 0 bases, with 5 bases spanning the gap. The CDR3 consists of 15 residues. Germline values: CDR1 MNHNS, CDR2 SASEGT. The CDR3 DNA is TGTGCCAGCAGTGAAGCCAGTGCAACTAATGAAAAACTGTTTTTT. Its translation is CASSEASATNEKLFF.

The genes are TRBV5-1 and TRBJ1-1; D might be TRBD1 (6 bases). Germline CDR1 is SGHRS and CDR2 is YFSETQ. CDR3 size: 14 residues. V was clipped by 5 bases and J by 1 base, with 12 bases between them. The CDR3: CASRWGGSNTEAFF. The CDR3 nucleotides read TGCGCCAGCAGATGGGGGGGCTCGAACACTGAAGCTTTCTTT.

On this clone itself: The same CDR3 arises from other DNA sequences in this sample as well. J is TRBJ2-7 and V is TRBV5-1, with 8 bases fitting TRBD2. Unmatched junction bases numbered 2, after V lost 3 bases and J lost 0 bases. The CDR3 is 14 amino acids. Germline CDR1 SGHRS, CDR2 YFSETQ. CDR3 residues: CASSSSGSSYEQYF. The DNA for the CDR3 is TGCGCCAGCAGCTCGAGCGGGAGCTCCTACGAGCAGTACTTC.

CDR3 protein: CASSHAGLAGGGAYNEQFF. CDR3 DNA sequence: TGCGCCAGCAGCCATGCTGGACTAGCGGGGGGTGGGGCCTACAATGAGCAGTTCTTC. This chain links TRBV4-3 with TRBJ2-1, with TRBD2 matching 14 bases. V lost 3 bases and J lost 2; bases outside the gene matches: 9. Germline-derived CDR1 and CDR2 are LGHNA and YSLEER. CDR3 size: 19 residues.

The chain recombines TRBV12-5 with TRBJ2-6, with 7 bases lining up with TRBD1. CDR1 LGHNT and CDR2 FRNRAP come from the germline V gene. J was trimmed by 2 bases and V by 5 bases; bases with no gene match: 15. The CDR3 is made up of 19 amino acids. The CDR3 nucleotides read TGTGCTAGTGGTCAGACACAGGGGCCCTCTCCGACTGGGGCCAACGTCCTGACTTTC. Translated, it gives CASGQTQGPSPTGANVLTF.

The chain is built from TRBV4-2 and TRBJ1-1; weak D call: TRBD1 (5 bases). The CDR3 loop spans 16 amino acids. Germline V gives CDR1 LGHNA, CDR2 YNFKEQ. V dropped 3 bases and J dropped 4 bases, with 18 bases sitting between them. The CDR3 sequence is CASSHRPGTRSTEAFF. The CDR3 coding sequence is TGTGCCAGCAGCCATCGCCCGGGGACCCGGTCCACTGAAGCTTTCTTT.

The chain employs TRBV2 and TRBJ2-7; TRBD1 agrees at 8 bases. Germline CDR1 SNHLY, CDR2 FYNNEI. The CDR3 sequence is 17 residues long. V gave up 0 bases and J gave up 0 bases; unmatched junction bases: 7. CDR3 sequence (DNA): TGTGCCAGCAGTGAAGCGGGCCCCGGGACAGGCTCCTACGAGCAGTACTTC. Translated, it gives CASSEAGPGTGSYEQYF.

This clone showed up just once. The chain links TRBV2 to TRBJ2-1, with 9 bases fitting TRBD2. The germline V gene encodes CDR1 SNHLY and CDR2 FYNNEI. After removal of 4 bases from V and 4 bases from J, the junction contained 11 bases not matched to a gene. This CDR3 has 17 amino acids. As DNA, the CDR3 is TGTGCCAGCAGTGGCCTAACAGGGACTAGCAGATACAATGAGCAGTTCTTC. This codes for CASSGLTGTSRYNEQFF.

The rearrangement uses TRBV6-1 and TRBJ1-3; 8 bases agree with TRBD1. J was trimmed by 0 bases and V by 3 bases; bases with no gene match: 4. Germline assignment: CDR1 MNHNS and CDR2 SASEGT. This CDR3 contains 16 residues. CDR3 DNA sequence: TGTGCCAGCAGTGAGGACAGGGTGTCCTCTGGAAACACCATATATTTT. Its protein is CASSEDRVSSGNTIYF.

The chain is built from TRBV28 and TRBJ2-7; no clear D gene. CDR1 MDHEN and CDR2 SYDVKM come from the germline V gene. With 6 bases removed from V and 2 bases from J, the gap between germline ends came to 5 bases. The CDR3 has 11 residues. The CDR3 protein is CASSFTYEQYF. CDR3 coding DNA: TGTGCCAGCAGCTTCACCTACGAGCAGTACTTC.

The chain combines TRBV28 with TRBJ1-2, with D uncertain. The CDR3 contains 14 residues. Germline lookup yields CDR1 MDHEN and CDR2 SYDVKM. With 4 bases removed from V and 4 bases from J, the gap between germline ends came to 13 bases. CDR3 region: CASSSHTEFYGYTF. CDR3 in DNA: TGTGCCAGCAGTTCACACACAGAGTTCTATGGCTACACCTTC.

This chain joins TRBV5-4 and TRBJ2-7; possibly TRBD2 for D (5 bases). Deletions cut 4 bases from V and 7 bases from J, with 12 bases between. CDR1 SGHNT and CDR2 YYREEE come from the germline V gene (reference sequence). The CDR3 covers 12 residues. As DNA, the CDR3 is TGTGCCAGCAGCGAGATCAGAGGGGAGCAGTACTTC. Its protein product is CASSEIRGEQYF.